A selection of T cell receptor beta chains follows, all from one sample in a study of blood T cell repertoires in COVID-19. Clones were read by immunoSEQ multiplex PCR, and TCRdb kept only the in-frame ones, dropping some. In the table there are tens of thousands of clones, 80% to 95% of which are singletons. The specimen sequenced was peripheral blood. Receptors originate from a human donor in a cohort sampled during active COVID-19. Both conserved end residues are part of each CDR3. A D gene is named only where the DNA matches it firmly.

. | TRBJ1-1 | TRBV6-6 | TGTGCCAGCACCCCACAAGGGGACACTGAAGCTTTCTTT | CASTPQGDTEAFF
TRBD1 | TRBJ1-2 | TRBV30 | TGTGCCTGGAGTGGAAACAGGGGATTCGGTGGCTACACCTTC | CAWSGNRGFGGYTF
TRBD2 | TRBJ2-7 | TRBV20-1 | TGCAGTGCTAGTTGGCTAGCGGGGACTACCTACGAGCAGTACTTC | CSASWLAGTTYEQYF
TRBD2 | TRBJ2-5 | TRBV2 | TGTGCCAGCACTAGCGGGGGGGCTCCGTCCGAGACCCAGTACTTC | CASTSGGAPSETQYF
TRBD2 | TRBJ2-5 | TRBV5-1 | TGCGCCAGCAGCTTGAGGAACGGGAGGGACCTCCAAGAGACCCAGTACTTC | CASSLRNGRDLQETQYF
. | TRBJ2-3 | TRBV7-2 | TGTGCCAGCAGCCCTGGGCAGGCCTTGAATACGCAGTATTTT | CASSPGQALNTQYF
. | TRBJ2-7 | TRBV19 | TGTGCCAGTAGTACCGGGTCCGGCGGATCCTACGAGCAGTACTTC | CASSTGSGGSYEQYF
. | TRBJ1-1 | TRBV5-4 | TGTGCCAGCAGCTTGGCCGGGGGTTTCTTGGACACTGAAGCTTTCTTT | CASSLAGGFLDTEAFF
TRBD1 | TRBJ2-5 | TRBV5-1 | TGCGCCAGCAGCTTGACAGGGGGCCAAGAGACCCAGTACTTC | CASSLTGGQETQYF
TRBD2 | TRBJ2-1 | TRBV5-4 | TGTGCCAGCACCCCGCCGGGACTAGCGGGCCTCAATGAGCAGTTCTTC | CASTPPGLAGLNEQFF
TRBD1 | TRBJ2-1 | TRBV4-1 | TGCGCCAGCAGCCAGGAACAGGGGATCCGCAATGAGCAGTTCTTC | CASSQEQGIRNEQFF
. | TRBJ1-1 | TRBV11-1 | TGTGCCAGCAGCCGCTTCGACAGGCGCGCTGAAGCTTTCTTT | CASSRFDRRAEAFF
. | TRBJ1-2 | TRBV6-5 | TGTGCCAGCAGTCAGGGTAACTATGGCTACACCTTC | CASSQGNYGYTF
. | TRBJ1-1 | TRBV18 | TGTGCCAGCTCACGGGGGGAGGCTGAAGCTTTCTTT | CASSRGEAEAFF
. | TRBJ1-1 | TRBV2 | TGTGCCAGCAGTGAAAGGGGGATGAACACTGAAGCTTTCTTT | CASSERGMNTEAFF
. | TRBJ1-6 | TRBV2 | TGTGCCAGCAGATTAAACTATAATTCACCCCTCCACTTT | CASRLNYNSPLHF